The present T cell receptor (beta chain) was sequenced within a study of identical twins. Study-level results: Weaker excess twin sharing was observed in beta out-of-frame sequences.

Unique molecular identifiers were present on the cDNA, and a universal primer site came from template switching. TCRdb reprocessed the 5' RACE reads via MiXCR and lists one record per CDR3 protein. The sample lists around 1.7 million distinct CDR3 sequences, about 32% seen once, with more than 0.25% in the top ten. This clonotype has just a few counts. The target antigen is unknown. Trimming took 5 bases from V and 9 from J, leaving 11 bases between them. Germline V gene lookup returns CDR1 SEHNR and CDR2 FQNEAQ (reference sequence). This CDR3 spans 13 amino acids. Only healthy Caucasians were enrolled as donors.

Sequencing was carried out using cord blood. The TCR sequence derives from a newborn girl in good health. The chain couples TRBV7-9 to TRBJ1-6; D gene unclear. The CDR3 loop is CASSPLEVSPLHF. The CDR3 coding sequence is TGTGCCAGCAGCCCCTTGGAGGTTTCACCCCTCCACTTT.